This T cell receptor (beta chain) originates from a study of cytotoxic CD8 clonotypes in ibrutinib-treated CLL. Across the study: Patients attained approximately 25 partial and 2 complete responses; at median around 68 months, about 14 remained remitted while approximately twelve progressed.

Repertoires were generated with immunoSEQ multiplex PCR, while TCRdb's copy carries only in-frame clones and drops some. Of some 26,000 clones detected, 65% to 90% appear once; the ten largest clones hold 6.5% to 8%. The germline V and J ends were trimmed by 6 bases and 7 bases, with 19 bases remaining between them. CDR1 and CDR2 (germline): MNHEY, SVGAGI. The CDR3 runs to 14 residues. The V call is TRBV6-5, the J call TRBJ2-7; the D gene could be TRBD1 or TRBD2 (5 bases each). This receptor was taken from a human donor with chronic lymphocytic leukemia. The starting material was PBMCs, obtained after 24 months of ibrutinib treatment. CDR3 sequence reads: CASSRWDRLREQYF. In DNA, the CDR3 is TGTGCCAGCAGCCGTTGGGACCGATTACGGGAGCAGTACTTC.